This T cell receptor beta chain was profiled in a study of Ad26.COV2.S vaccination and SARS-CoV-2 variants. Study-level points and caveats: It was reported that spike-specific CD8+ and CD4+ T cell responses were substantially broad after vaccination. Placebo recipients showed lower spike-specific TCR breadth than vaccinees. Comparable non-spike TCR breadth was observed in vaccine and placebo recipients.

From germline, CDR1 is GTSNPN and CDR2 SVGIG (reference sequence). Trimming cost V 8 bases and J 4 bases; bases outside gene matches: 10. The CDR3 contains 13 residues. Data came from immunoSEQ multiplex PCR; TCRdb stores just in-frame clones and leaves some out. The top ten clones hold around 3.6% of a sample with a few hundred thousand clones, roughly 84% of them seen once. Treatment specified: approximately 18 received Ad26.COV2.S at low or high dose, single or two shots; about 5 received placebo; per-sample allocation not given. Each sample was drawn 63 days after the first injection (of vaccine or placebo). The vaccine antigen was prefusion-stabilized Wuhan SARS-CoV-2 spike. As regards this clone: The antigen is undetermined.

The TCR was taken from a person aged 18-60 years who received the Ad26.COV2.S COVID-19 vaccine or a placebo. This chain joins TRBV30 and TRBJ1-2; 7 positions agree with TRBD1. The sequencing here drew on peripheral blood, taken in a trial of Ad26.COV2.S vaccine versus placebo. This CDR3 is CALQEGGGYGYTF. In nucleotides, the CDR3 is TGTGCCCTACAGGAAGGGGGCGGCTATGGCTACACCTTC.